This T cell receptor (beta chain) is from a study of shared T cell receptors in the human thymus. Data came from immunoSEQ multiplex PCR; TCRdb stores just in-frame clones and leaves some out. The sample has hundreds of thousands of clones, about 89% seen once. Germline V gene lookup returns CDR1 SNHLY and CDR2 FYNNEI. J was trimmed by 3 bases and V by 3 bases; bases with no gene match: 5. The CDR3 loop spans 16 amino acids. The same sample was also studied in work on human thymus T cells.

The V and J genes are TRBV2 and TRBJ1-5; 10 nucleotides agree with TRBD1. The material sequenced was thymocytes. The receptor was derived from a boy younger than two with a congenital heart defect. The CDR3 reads CASSDGQGEANQPQHF. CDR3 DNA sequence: TGTGCCAGCAGTGACGGACAGGGGGAAGCCAATCAGCCCCAGCATTTT.